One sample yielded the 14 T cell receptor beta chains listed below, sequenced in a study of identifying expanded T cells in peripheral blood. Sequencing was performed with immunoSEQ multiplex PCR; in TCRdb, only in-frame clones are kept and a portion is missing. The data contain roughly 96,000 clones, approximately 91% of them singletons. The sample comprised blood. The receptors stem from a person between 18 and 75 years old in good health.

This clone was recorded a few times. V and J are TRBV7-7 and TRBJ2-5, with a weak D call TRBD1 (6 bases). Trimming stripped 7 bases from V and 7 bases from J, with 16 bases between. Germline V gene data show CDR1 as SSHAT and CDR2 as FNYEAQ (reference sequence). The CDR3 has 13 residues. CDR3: CASTSSLGATQYF. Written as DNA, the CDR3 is TGTGCCAGCACCTCGTCGTTGGGGGCGACCCAGTACTTC.

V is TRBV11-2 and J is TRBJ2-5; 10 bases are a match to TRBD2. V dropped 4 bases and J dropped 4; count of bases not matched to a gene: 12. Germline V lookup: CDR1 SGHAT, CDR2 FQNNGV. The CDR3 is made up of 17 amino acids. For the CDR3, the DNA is TGTGCCAGCAGCTCAAGGGCTAGCGGGGGAGGGGGAGAGACCCAGTACTTC. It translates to CASSSRASGGGGETQYF.

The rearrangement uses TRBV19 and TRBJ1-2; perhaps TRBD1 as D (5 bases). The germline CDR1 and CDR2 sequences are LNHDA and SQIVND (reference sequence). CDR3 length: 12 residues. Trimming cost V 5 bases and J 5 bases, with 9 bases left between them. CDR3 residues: CASSSTVYGYTF. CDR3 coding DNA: TGTGCCAGTAGTTCGACAGTATATGGCTACACCTTC.

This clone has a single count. This chain's CDR3 is CAWSGQGVVGNQPQHF. The CDR3 DNA reads TGTGCCTGGAGTGGACAGGGGGTTGTGGGCAATCAGCCCCAGCATTTT. The J gene is TRBJ1-5, the V gene TRBV30; 9 nucleotides match TRBD1. Germline assignment: CDR1 GTSNPN and CDR2 SVGIG (reference sequence). The CDR3 length is 16 residues. Trimming cost V 1 base and J 2 bases; bases outside gene matches: 6. The full variable domain, with the rest looked up from reference TRBV30 and TRBJ1-5, is SQTIHQWPATLVQPVGSPLSLECTVEGTSNPNLYWYRQAAGRGLQLLFYSVGIGQISSEVPQNLSASRPQDRQFILSSKKLLLSDSGFYLCAWSGQGVVGNQPQHFGDGTRLSIL.

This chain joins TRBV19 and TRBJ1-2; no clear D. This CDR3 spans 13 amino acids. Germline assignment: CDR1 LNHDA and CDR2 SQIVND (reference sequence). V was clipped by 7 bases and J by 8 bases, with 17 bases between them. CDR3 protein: CASKEVAGAGYTF. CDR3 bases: TGTGCCAGTAAGGAGGTAGCAGGCGCGGGCTACACCTTC.

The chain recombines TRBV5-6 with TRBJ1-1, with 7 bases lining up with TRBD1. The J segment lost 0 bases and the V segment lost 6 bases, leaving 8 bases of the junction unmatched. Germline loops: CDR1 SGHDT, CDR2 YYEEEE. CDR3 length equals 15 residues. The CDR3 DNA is TGTGCCAGCACCCTAGGGGGCCGAGTGAACACTGAAGCTTTCTTT. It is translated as CASTLGGRVNTEAFF.

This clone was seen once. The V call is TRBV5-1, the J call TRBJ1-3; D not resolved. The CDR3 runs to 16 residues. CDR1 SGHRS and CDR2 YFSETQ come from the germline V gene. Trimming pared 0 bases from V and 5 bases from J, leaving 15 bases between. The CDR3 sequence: CASSLGRNPRRNTIYF. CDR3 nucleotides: TGCGCCAGCAGCTTGGGTCGTAATCCCCGGCGAAACACCATATATTTT.

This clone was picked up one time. CDR3 DNA: TGTGCCAGCAGTGACGCGGGGAGACAGCTTTATTTTGGCTACACCTTC. This codes for CASSDAGRQLYFGYTF. The J gene is TRBJ1-2, the V gene TRBV6-4, with TRBD1 as a possible D gene (5 bases). CDR3 length equals 16 residues. Looked up from germline, CDR1 is MRHNA and CDR2 is SNTAGT. The V gene lost 2 bases and the J gene lost 7 bases, with 20 bases spanning the gap.

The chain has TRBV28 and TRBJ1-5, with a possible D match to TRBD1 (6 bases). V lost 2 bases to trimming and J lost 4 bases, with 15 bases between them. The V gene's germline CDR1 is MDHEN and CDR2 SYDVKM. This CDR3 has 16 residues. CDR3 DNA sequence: TGTGCCAGCAGTTTAACCGGGAGGGGGGCAAATCAGCCCCAGCATTTT. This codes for CASSLTGRGANQPQHF.

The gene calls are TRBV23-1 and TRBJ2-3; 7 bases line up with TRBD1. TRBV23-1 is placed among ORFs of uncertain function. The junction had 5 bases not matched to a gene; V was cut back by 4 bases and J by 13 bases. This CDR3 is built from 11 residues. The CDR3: CASSLGTEEYF. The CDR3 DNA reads TGCGCCAGCAGTCTCGGGACAGAGGAGTATTTT.

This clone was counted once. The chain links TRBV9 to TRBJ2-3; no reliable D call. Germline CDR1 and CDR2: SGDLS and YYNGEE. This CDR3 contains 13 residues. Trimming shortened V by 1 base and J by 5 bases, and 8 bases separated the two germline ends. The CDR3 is CASSVTEIDTQYF. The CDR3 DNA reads TGTGCCAGCAGCGTAACGGAGATAGATACGCAGTATTTT.

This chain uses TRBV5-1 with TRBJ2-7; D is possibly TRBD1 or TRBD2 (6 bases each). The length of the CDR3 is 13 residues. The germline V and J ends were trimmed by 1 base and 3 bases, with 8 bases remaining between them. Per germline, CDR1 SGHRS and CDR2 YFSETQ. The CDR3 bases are TGCGCCAGCAGCTTGAAGGGGGGCTACGAGCAGTACTTC. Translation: CASSLKGGYEQYF.

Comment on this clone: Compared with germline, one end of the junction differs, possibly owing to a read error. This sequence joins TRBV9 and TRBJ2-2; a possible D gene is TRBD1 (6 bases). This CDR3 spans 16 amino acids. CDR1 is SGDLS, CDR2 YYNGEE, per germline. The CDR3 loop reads CASSPTGTLPTGELLF. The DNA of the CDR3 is TGTGCCAGCAGCCCGACCGGGACACTTCCAACCGGGGAGCTGCTTTTT.

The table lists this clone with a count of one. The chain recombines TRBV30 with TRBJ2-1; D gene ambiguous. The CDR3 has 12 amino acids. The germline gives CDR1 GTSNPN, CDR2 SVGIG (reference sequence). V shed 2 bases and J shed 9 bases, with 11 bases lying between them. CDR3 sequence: CAWSLSRVEQFF. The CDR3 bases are TGTGCCTGGAGTCTTAGTCGCGTTGAGCAGTTCTTC.